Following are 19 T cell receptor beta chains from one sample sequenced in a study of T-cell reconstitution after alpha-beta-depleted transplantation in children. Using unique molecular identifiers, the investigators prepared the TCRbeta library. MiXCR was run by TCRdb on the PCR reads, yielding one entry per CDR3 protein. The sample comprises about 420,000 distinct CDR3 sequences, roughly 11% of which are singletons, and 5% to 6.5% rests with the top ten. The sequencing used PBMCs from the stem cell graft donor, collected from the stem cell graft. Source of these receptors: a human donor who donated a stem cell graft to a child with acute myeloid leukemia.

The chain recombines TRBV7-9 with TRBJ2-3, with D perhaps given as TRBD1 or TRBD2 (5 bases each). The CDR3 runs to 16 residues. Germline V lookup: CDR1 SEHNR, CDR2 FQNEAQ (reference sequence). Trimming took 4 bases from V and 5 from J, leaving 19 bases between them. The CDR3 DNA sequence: TGTGCCAGCAGCTGCAACGAGGGACCCCAGAAAGATACGCAGTATTTT. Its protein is CASSCNEGPQKDTQYF.

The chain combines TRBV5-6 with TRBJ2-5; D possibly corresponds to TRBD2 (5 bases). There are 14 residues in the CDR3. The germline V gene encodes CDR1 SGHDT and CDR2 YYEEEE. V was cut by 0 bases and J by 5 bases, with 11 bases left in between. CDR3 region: CASSLDLPGETQYF. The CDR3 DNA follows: TGTGCCAGCAGCTTGGATCTCCCGGGGGAGACCCAGTACTTC.

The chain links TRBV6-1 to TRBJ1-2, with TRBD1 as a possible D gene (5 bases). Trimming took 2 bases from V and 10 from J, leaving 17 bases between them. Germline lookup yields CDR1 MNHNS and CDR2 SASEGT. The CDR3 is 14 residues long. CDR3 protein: CASSERSRVWVYTF. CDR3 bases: TGTGCCAGCAGTGAACGGAGCAGGGTATGGGTCTACACCTTC.

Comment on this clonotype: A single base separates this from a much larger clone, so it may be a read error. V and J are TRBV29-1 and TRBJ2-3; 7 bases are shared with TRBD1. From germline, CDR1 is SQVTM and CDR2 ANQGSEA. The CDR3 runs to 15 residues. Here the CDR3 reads CGVEDPDRVTDTQYF. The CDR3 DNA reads TGCGGCGTTGAAGATCCCGACAGGGTAACAGATACGCAGTATTTT.

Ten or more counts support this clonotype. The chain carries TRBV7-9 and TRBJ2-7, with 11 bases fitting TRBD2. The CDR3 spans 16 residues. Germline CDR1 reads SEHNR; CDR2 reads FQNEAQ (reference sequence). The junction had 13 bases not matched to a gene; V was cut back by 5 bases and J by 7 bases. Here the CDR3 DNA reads TGTGCCAGCAGCGCTTCCGGGACTAGCGGCAAGGTAGAGCAGTACTTC. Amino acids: CASSASGTSGKVEQYF.

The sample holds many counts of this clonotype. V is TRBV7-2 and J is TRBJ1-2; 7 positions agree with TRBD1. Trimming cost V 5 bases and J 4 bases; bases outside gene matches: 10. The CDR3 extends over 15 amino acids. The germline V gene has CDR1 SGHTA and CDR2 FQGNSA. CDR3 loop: CASSPRQGKGYGYTF. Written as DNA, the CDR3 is TGTGCCAGCAGCCCCCGACAGGGAAAGGGCTATGGCTACACCTTC.

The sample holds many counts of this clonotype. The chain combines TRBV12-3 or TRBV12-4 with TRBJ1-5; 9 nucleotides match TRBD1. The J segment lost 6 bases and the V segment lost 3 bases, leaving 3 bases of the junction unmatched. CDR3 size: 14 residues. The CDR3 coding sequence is TGTGCCAGCAGTTTGGGGACAGGGATTCAGCCCCAGCATTTT. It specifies CASSLGTGIQPQHF.

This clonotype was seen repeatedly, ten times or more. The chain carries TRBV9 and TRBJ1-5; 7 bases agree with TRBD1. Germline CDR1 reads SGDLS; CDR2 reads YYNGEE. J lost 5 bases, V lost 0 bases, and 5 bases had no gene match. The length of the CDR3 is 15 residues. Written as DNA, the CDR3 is TGTGCCAGCAGCGTAGGAGACAGGGATGATCAGCCCCAGCATTTT. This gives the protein CASSVGDRDDQPQHF. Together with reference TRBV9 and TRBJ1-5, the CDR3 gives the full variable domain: DSGVTQTPKHLITATGQRVTLRCSPRSGDLSVYWYQQSLDQGLQFLIQYYNGEERAKGNILERFSAQQFPDLHSELNLSSLELGDSALYFCASSVGDRDDQPQHFGDGTRLSIL.

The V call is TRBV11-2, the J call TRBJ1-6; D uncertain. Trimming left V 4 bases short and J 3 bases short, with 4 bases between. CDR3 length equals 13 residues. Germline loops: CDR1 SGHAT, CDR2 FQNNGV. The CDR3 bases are TGTGCCAGCAGCTCCGACTATAATTCACCCCTCCACTTT. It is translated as CASSSDYNSPLHF.

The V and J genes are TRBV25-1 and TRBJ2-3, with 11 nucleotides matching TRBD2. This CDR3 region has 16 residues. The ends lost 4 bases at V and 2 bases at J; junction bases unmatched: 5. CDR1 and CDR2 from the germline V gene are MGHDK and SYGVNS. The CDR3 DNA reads TGTGCCAGCAGTGGCCCGGGACTAGCGGTCACAGATACGCAGTATTTT. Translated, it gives CASSGPGLAVTDTQYF.

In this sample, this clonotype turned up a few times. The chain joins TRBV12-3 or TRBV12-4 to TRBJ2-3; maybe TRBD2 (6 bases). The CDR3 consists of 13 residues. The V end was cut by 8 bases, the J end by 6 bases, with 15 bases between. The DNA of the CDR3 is TGTGCCAGCGGGGCAGGAGGGTCCGATACGCAGTATTTT. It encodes CASGAGGSDTQYF.

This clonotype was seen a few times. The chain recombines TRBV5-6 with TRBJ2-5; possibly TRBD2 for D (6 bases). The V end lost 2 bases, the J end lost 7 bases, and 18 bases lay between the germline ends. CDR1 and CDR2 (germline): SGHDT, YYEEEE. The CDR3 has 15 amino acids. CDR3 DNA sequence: TGTGCCAGCAGCTTTGGGCGGCGCGGGGCATGGACCCAGTACTTC. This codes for CASSFGRRGAWTQYF. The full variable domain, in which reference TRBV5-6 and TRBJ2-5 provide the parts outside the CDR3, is DAGVTQSPTHLIKTRGQQVTLRCSPKSGHDTVSWYQQALGQGPQFIFQYYEEEERQRGNFPDRFSGHQFPNYSSELNVNALLLGDSALYLCASSFGRRGAWTQYFGPGTRLLVL.

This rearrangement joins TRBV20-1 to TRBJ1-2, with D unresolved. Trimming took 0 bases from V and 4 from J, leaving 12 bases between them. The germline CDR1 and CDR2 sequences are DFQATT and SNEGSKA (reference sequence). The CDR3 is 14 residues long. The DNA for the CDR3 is TGCAGTGCTAGAGAGGGAGGCCTGACCTATGGCTACACCTTC. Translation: CSAREGGLTYGYTF.

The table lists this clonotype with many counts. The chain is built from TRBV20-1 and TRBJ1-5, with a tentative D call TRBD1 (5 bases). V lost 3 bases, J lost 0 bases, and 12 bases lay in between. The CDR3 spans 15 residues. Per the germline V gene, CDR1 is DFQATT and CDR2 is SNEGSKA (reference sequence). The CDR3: CSASAGIYSNQPQHF. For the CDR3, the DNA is TGCAGTGCTAGTGCAGGGATCTATAGCAATCAGCCCCAGCATTTT.

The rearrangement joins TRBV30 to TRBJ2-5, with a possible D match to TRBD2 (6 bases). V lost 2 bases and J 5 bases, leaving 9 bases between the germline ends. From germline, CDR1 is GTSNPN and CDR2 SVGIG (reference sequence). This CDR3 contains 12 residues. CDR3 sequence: CAWSPRGETQYF. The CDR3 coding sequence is TGTGCCTGGAGTCCCCGGGGGGAGACCCAGTACTTC.

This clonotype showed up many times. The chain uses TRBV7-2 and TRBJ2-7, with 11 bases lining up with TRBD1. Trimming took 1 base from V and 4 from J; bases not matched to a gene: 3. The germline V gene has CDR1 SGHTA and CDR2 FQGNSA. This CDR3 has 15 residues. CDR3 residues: CASSLGWDRGYEQYF. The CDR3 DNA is TGTGCCAGCAGCTTAGGGTGGGACAGGGGGTACGAGCAGTACTTC.

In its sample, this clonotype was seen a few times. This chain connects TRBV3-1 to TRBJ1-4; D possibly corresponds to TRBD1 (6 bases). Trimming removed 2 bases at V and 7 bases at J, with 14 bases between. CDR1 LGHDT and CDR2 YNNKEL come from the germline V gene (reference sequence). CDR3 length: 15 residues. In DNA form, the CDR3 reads TGTGCCAGCAGCCAACGGACAGCCCTTAGTGAAAAACTGTTTTTT. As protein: CASSQRTALSEKLFF.

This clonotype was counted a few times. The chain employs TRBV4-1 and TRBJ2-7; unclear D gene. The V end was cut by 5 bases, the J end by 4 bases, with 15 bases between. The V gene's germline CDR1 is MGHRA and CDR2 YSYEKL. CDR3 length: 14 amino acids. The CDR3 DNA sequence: TGCGCCAGCAGCTTACTTGAGGTGGGATACGAGCAGTACTTC. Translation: CASSLLEVGYEQYF.

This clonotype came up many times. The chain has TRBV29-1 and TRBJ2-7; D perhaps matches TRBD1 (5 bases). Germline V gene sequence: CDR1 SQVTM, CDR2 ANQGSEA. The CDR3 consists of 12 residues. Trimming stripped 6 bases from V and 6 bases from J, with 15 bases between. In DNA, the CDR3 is TGCAGCGTCGAGCCCCCAGGGTCCGAGCAGTACTTC. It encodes CSVEPPGSEQYF.